The 8 T cell receptor beta chains below were found in one sample sequenced in a study of blood T cell repertoires in COVID-19. Profiled with immunoSEQ multiplex PCR; TCRdb holds only in-frame clones, not every one. The sample contains 350,000 or so clones, about nine tenths of which appear only once. Specimen: PBMCs or T cells enriched from blood (not recorded which). These receptors originate from a woman in her 30s who had been exposed to COVID-19.

V and J are TRBV6-6 and TRBJ2-3, with TRBD1 as a possible D gene (6 bases). Germline V gives CDR1 MNHNY, CDR2 SVGAGI (reference sequence). Trimming took off 2 bases at V and 2 bases at J, with 8 bases between the two ends. The CDR3 length is 14 residues. The CDR3 nucleotides read TGTGCCAGCAGTTACGTGGGGGCCACAGATACGCAGTATTTT. Translation: CASSYVGATDTQYF.

The V gene is TRBV6-5, the J gene TRBJ1-2; 7 bases are shared with TRBD1. CDR1 MNHEY and CDR2 SVGAGI come from the germline V gene. This CDR3 contains 13 residues. V gave up 6 bases and J gave up 6 bases; unmatched junction bases: 7. The CDR3 sequence is CASSQDRVDGYTF. In DNA form, the CDR3 reads TGTGCCAGCAGCCAAGACAGGGTTGATGGCTACACCTTC.

The chain combines TRBV10-2 with TRBJ1-1, with 11 positions matching TRBD1. There are 16 residues in the CDR3. Looked up from germline, CDR1 is WSHSY and CDR2 is SAAADI. V trimming: 7 bases; J trimming: 2 bases; junction bases outside the gene matches: 9. In DNA, the CDR3 is TGCGCCAGCAAGCTCGGACAGGGGGCGCTCAACACTGAAGCTTTCTTT. This gives the protein CASKLGQGALNTEAFF.

The rearrangement joins TRBV9 to TRBJ2-1, with 11 bases identical to TRBD1. The CDR3 has 16 residues. With 6 bases clipped from V and 5 bases from J, the junction kept 10 bases outside the gene matches. CDR1 and CDR2 from the germline V gene are SGDLS and YYNGEE. The CDR3, as DNA: TGTGCCAGCACCTCCCTGACGGGACAGGGGGACAATGAGCAGTTCTTC. Its translation: CASTSLTGQGDNEQFF.

The V and J genes are TRBV28 and TRBJ2-1; TRBD1 aligns across 7 bases. Germline CDR1 is MDHEN and CDR2 is SYDVKM. Trimming removed 8 bases from V and 8 bases from J; junction bases left unmatched: 15. The CDR3 has 15 residues. CDR3: CASCSGGEGRDEQFF. For the CDR3, the DNA is TGTGCCAGCTGTTCAGGGGGAGAGGGTAGGGATGAGCAGTTCTTC. Variable domain in full (rest from reference TRBV28 and TRBJ2-1): DVKVTQSSRYLVKRTGEKVFLECVQDMDHENMFWYRQDPGLGLRLIYFSYDVKMKEKGDIPEGYSVSREKKERFSLILESASTNQTSMYLCASCSGGEGRDEQFFGPGTRLTVL.

The V and J genes are TRBV27 and TRBJ1-1; 7 bases align to TRBD1. Trimming cost V 4 bases and J 7 bases; bases outside gene matches: 3. The CDR3 spans 12 residues. Germline V CDR1 and CDR2: MNHEY, SMNVEV (reference sequence). The CDR3 DNA reads as TGTGCCAGCAGTTCAACAGGGGTTGAAGCTTTCTTT. Protein product: CASSSTGVEAFF.

This chain uses TRBV6-2 or TRBV6-3 with TRBJ1-4; 10 bases align to TRBD1. Germline-derived CDR1 and CDR2 are MNHEY and SVGEGT. The V gene end was trimmed by 5 bases and the J gene end by 7 bases; junction bases not matched to a gene: 7. The CDR3 runs 15 residues. The CDR3 bases are TGTGCCAGCAGTCGCAGGGGGACAGGGGTTGAAAAACTGTTTTTT. Encoded protein: CASSRRGTGVEKLFF.

The J gene is TRBJ2-1, the V gene TRBV12-3 or TRBV12-4, with TRBD2 identical over 7 bases. The ends lost 5 bases at V and 12 bases at J; junction bases unmatched: 10. The CDR3 extends over 13 amino acids. In DNA, the CDR3 is TGTGCCAGCAGTGGACTAGTGGACTTCTGGCAGTTCTTC. This sequence encodes CASSGLVDFWQFF.